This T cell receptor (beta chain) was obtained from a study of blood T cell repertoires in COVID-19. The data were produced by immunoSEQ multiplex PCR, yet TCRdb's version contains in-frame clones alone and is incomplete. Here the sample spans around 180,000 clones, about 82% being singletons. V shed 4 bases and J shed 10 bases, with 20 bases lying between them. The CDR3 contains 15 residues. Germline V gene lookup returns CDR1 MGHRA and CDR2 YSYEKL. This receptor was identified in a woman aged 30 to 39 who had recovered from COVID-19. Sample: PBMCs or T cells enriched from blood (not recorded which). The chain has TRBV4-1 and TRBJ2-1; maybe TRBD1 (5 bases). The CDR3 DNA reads TGCGCCAGCAGCCTCACTATAGAAACCAGGGTAGAGCAGTTCTTC. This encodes CASSLTIETRVEQFF.